This is a list of T cell receptor beta chains from one sample in a study of beta chain features in type 1 diabetes. Generated by immunoSEQ multiplex PCR, the TCRdb table keeps only in-frame clones and is missing some. The sample includes fewer than 250,000 clones, roughly 13% seen only once; the top ten take around 0.03%. Sequencing input: naive CD4+ T cells from blood. Receptors were obtained from a woman between 40 and 55 years old in good health. CDR3s include the opening cysteine and the closing phenylalanine or tryptophan. The D gene is left open where the match is weak. Clone size is not always given. Where it is, it says once, few, many or a class for expanded clones.

TRBJ1-5 . TRBV2 . CANSGQTNQPQHF TGTGCCAACTCAGGACAGACGAATCAGCCCCAGCATTTT
TRBJ2-3 . TRBV6-5 few CASRETGTDTQYF TGTGCCAGCAGAGAGACAGGCACAGATACGCAGTATTTT
TRBJ1-3 . TRBV28 few CASNLGGQGGNTIYF TGTGCCAGCAACCTTGGAGGGCAGGGAGGAAACACCATATATTTT
TRBJ2-7 TRBD2 TRBV2 . CASSDIKLAGTQDEQYF TGTGCCAGCAGTGATATTAAACTAGCGGGAACTCAGGACGAGCAGTACTTC
TRBJ1-3 . TRBV14 few CASSLTPGSGNTIYF TGTGCCAGCAGCCTAACTCCGGGAAGTGGAAACACCATATATTTT
TRBJ2-2 TRBD1 TRBV5-1 . CASSFDRGSTGELFF TGCGCCAGCAGCTTCGACAGGGGAAGCACCGGGGAGCTGTTTTTT
TRBJ2-5 TRBD2 TRBV5-1 . CASSAGTSGGWETQYF TGCGCCAGCAGCGCCGGGACTAGCGGGGGTTGGGAGACCCAGTACTTC
TRBJ1-2 . TRBV19 once CASSPVDSLNYGYTF TGTGCCAGTAGTCCGGTAGATAGCCTTAACTATGGCTACACCTTC
TRBJ2-7 . TRBV5-4 . CASSLGMTGSLSYEQYF TGTGCCAGCAGCTTGGGAATGACAGGTTCCCTCTCCTACGAGCAGTACTTC
TRBJ2-3 TRBD1 TRBV5-1 . CASSRGTDTDTQYF TGCGCCAGCAGCCGAGGGACAGATACAGATACGCAGTATTTT
TRBJ2-7 TRBD1 TRBV5-4 . CASSPPPGQGIEQYF TGTGCCAGCAGCCCCCCCCCGGGACAGGGGATCGAGCAGTACTTC
TRBJ2-5 TRBD1 TRBV7-2 . CASSLGPGQETQYF TGTGCCAGCAGCTTAGGGCCGGGACAGGAAACCCAGTACTTC
TRBJ1-6 . TRBV7-2 . CASSLEASSPLHF TGTGCCAGCAGCTTAGAAGCGTCATCACCCCTCCACTTT
TRBJ1-1 . TRBV11-2 few CASSLSQTEAFF TGTGCCAGCAGCTTATCGCAGACTGAAGCTTTCTTT
TRBJ2-1 . TRBV7-9 . CASSRSRDNDNEQFF TGTGCCAGCAGCAGGAGCCGGGACAACGACAATGAGCAGTTCTTC
TRBJ1-6 TRBD1 TRBV5-1 . CASSTLPGQGNNSPLHF TGCGCCAGCAGCACCTTGCCGGGACAGGGGAATAATTCACCCCTCCACTTT
TRBJ1-1 . TRBV15 few CATSRGQMDEAFF TGTGCCACCAGCAGAGGACAGATGGATGAAGCTTTCTTT
TRBJ1-2 . TRBV5-6 . CASLQGDWGYTF TGTGCCAGCTTACAGGGCGATTGGGGCTACACCTTC
TRBJ2-1 . TRBV18 few CASSTKGDEQFF TGTGCCAGCTCAACAAAAGGGGATGAGCAGTTCTTC
TRBJ1-2 . TRBV6-5 few CASARESNYGYTF TGTGCCAGTGCCCGGGAGAGTAACTATGGCTACACCTTC
TRBJ2-6 TRBD1 TRBV6-5 . CASSPRGPGANVLTF TGTGCCAGCAGTCCCAGGGGGCCTGGGGCCAACGTCCTGACTTTC
TRBJ2-7 . TRBV29-1 . CSVTRDYEQYF TGCAGCGTAACCCGGGACTACGAGCAGTACTTC
TRBJ2-3 . TRBV19 . CASSTSKDLATDTQYF TGTGCCAGTAGTACGAGCAAGGACTTAGCCACAGATACGCAGTATTTT
TRBJ2-7 TRBD2 TRBV11-2 . CASRPASGYEQYF TGTGCCAGCCGTCCGGCTAGCGGCTACGAGCAGTACTTC
TRBJ1-6 . TRBV18 . CASSPGSKNSPLHF TGTGCCAGCTCACCCGGGAGTAAAAATTCACCCCTCCACTTT
TRBJ1-2 TRBD1 TRBV5-1 few CASSFSDRGNYGYTF TGCGCCAGCAGCTTTTCGGACAGGGGAAACTATGGCTACACCTTC
TRBJ2-1 . TRBV19 few CASSIGSNYAYNEQFF TGTGCCAGTAGTATAGGGTCCAACTATGCCTACAATGAGCAGTTCTTC
TRBJ2-5 TRBD2 TRBV6-5 . CASSLTSGVQETQYF TGTGCCAGCAGCTTGACTAGCGGGGTGCAAGAGACCCAGTACTTC
TRBJ2-3 TRBD2 TRBV7-7 . CASSLGSGGTDTQYF TGTGCTAGCAGCTTAGGGAGCGGGGGGACAGATACGCAGTATTTT
TRBJ2-7 . TRBV20-1 few CSAGGGPEQYF TGCAGTGCAGGAGGAGGGCCCGAGCAGTACTTC
TRBJ2-3 TRBD1 TRBV5-6 few CASSRRTGGITDTQYF TGTGCCAGCAGCCGTCGGACAGGGGGAATCACAGATACGCAGTATTTT
TRBJ1-2 TRBD1 TRBV18 . CASSRQGSSYTF TGTGCCAGCTCAAGACAGGGGTCCAGCTACACCTTC
TRBJ2-7 TRBD2 TRBV4-2 few CASSLQPGLAGGQYEQYF TGTGCCAGCAGCCTTCAACCGGGACTAGCGGGGGGGCAGTACGAGCAGTACTTC
TRBJ2-3 . TRBV2 . CASRALRGSTDTQYF TGTGCCAGCAGGGCACTTCGGGGGAGCACAGATACGCAGTATTTT
TRBJ1-1 TRBD1 TRBV19 . CASSKGRGQDEAFF TGTGCCAGTAGTAAGGGCAGGGGGCAGGATGAAGCTTTCTTT
TRBJ2-2 . TRBV11-2 . CASSLRTTYTGELFF TGTGCCAGCAGCTTAAGGACAACTTACACCGGGGAGCTGTTTTTT
TRBJ1-5 . TRBV19 few CASTPGVSVGQPQHF TGTGCCAGTACCCCCGGGGTATCGGTTGGTCAGCCCCAGCATTTT
TRBJ1-2 . TRBV23-1 few CASSQKRRDGDYGYTF TGCGCCAGCAGCCAAAAAAGGCGGGACGGTGACTATGGCTACACCTTC
TRBJ1-6 . TRBV11-2 . CASSTDKSPLHF TGTGCCAGCAGCACAGACAAATCACCCCTCCACTTT
TRBJ1-2 . TRBV18 few CASSPDSNYGYTF TGTGCCAGCTCACCGGACAGTAACTATGGCTACACCTTC
TRBJ2-5 TRBD2 TRBV2 . CASSDLRGGRETQYF TGTGCCAGCAGTGACCTACGGGGGGGGAGGGAGACCCAGTACTTC
TRBJ1-2 . TRBV23-1 many CASTTANYGYTF TGCGCCAGCACGACAGCTAACTATGGCTACACCTTC
TRBJ2-5 . TRBV7-2 . CASSSRGGGGETQYF TGTGCCAGCAGCTCCCGAGGAGGGGGCGGGGAGACCCAGTACTTC
TRBJ2-5 . TRBV5-1 few CASGTSQETQYF TGCGCCAGCGGGACATCTCAAGAGACCCAGTACTTC
TRBJ2-1 . TRBV7-2 many CASSPQNTDEQFF TGTGCCAGCAGCCCACAGAACACCGATGAGCAGTTCTTC
TRBJ1-3 TRBD1 TRBV4-1 few CASSQNRQGQGNTIYF TGCGCCAGCAGCCAGAATCGACAGGGCCAGGGAAACACCATATATTTT
TRBJ1-4 . TRBV5-1 . CASSFGRGDNEKLFF TGCGCCAGCAGCTTCGGGAGGGGCGATAATGAAAAACTGTTTTTT
TRBJ1-2 . TRBV21-1 few CASTPNQDPWSYTF TGTGCCAGCACCCCAAATCAGGATCCCTGGAGCTACACCTTC
TRBJ2-5 . TRBV4-1 . CASSQAGLGTQYF TGCGCCAGCAGCCAAGCGGGGTTAGGGACCCAGTACTTC
TRBJ2-6 TRBD2 TRBV19 few CASSIQRDPSGANVLTF TGTGCCAGTAGTATCCAGCGGGATCCCTCTGGGGCCAACGTCCTGACTTTC
TRBJ2-6 . TRBV18 few CASSPSRASGANVLTF TGTGCCAGCTCACCATCGCGGGCGTCTGGGGCCAACGTCCTGACTTTC
TRBJ2-7 . TRBV6-5 . CASTTGMEQYF TGTGCCAGCACCACAGGGATGGAGCAGTACTTC
TRBJ2-7 TRBD1 TRBV6-5 . CAIRGTGGHEQYF TGTGCCATCCGCGGGACAGGGGGCCACGAGCAGTACTTC
TRBJ1-4 . TRBV7-9 . CASSLVAGEKLFF TGTGCCAGCAGCTTAGTTGCGGGAGAAAAACTGTTTTTT
TRBJ2-7 TRBD2 TRBV6-5 few CASSYSSLAGAYEQYF TGTGCCAGCAGTTACTCATCGCTAGCGGGGGCCTACGAGCAGTACTTC
TRBJ1-1 TRBD1 TRBV29-1 few CSVEAGQGVGNTEAFF TGCAGCGTTGAAGCGGGACAGGGGGTTGGGAACACTGAAGCTTTCTTT
TRBJ2-5 . TRBV9 few CASSVQGGGYQETQYF TGTGCCAGCAGCGTACAAGGAGGCGGGTACCAAGAGACCCAGTACTTC
TRBJ2-7 . TRBV25-1 . CASSDPTGPEQYF TGTGCCAGCAGTGACCCGACAGGCCCCGAGCAGTACTTC
TRBJ1-1 TRBD1 TRBV19 few CASSTGTGYVGTEAFF TGTGCCAGTAGTACAGGGACAGGATACGTCGGCACTGAAGCTTTCTTT